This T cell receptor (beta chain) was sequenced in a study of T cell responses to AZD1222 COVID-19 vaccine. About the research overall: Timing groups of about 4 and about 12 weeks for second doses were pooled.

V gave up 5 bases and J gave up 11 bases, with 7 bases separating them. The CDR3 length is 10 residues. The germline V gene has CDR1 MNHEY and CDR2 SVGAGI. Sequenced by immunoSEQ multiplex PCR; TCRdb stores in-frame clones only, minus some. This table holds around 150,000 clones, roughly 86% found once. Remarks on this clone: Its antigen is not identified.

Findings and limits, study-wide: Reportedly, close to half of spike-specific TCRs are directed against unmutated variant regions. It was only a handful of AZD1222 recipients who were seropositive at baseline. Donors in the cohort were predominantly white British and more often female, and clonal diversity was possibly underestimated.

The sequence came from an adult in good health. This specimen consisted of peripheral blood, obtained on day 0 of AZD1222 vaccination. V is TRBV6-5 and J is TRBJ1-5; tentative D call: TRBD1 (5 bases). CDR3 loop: CASSRGAQHF. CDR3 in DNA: TGTGCCAGCAGTAGAGGGGCCCAGCATTTT.